This T cell receptor (beta chain) was captured in a study of a mutant IDH1 vaccine in newly diagnosed glioma. Study-level background: First vaccine doses came 4-6 weeks after radiotherapy alone, or with temozolomide cycles. Among treated patients, 62.5% were male and roughly 40% female, and mean age was roughly 40 years. It was radiotherapy, temozolomide, or both that patients received previously, with most receiving both.

Time point denoted: week 23, last vaccination. The investigators gave 300 ug of mutant IDH1 20-mer peptide in each vaccine dose, together with topical imiquimod. This CDR3 has 16 residues. Germline V lookup: CDR1 SGHDN, CDR2 FVKESK. The V end was cut by 5 bases, the J end by 2 bases, with 18 bases between. Data came from immunoSEQ multiplex PCR; TCRdb stores just in-frame clones and leaves some out. Here the sample spans about 33,000 clones, roughly 88% being singletons. For this clone: Its target is not known.

The receptor was derived from a man aged 35-49 years with glioma. This chain connects TRBV14 to TRBJ1-2, with D perhaps matching TRBD1 (5 bases). Sequences were derived from PBMCs, sampled from a glioma patient whose treatment included an IDH1 peptide vaccine. CDR3 nucleotide sequence: TGTGCCAGCAGCTTGGGACCTAATCGGGGGAACTATGGCTACACCTTC. Its translation is CASSLGPNRGNYGYTF. Based on the CDR3 plus reference TRBV14 and TRBJ1-2, the full variable domain is EAGVTQFPSHSVIEKGQTVTLRCDPISGHDNLYWYRRVMGKEIKFLLHFVKESKQDESGMPNNRFLAERTGGTYSTLKVQPAELEDSGVYFCASSLGPNRGNYGYTFGSGTRLTVV.